What follows describes a single T cell receptor (beta chain). This clonotype was observed at least ten times. Its antigen is currently not known. No clone much larger than this one lies a single base away; base qualities are absent. The sample is drawn from a study of human T cells and chemical hapten exposure (TCRdb year 2021). Study-level background: For sensitization, 2% DPC in acetone was applied to a roughly 2 cm by roughly 2 cm area of upper inner arm skin. The mostly female patient cohort included alopecia areata with under or over 50% scalp involvement, alopecia totalis and alopecia universalis. Around 29 alopecia patients provided blood for TCR sequencing at one to four time points (pre-sensitization, 2, 6 and 24 weeks). Throughout the roughly 26-week study period, patients were also given weekly therapeutic DPC doses on the scalp. Libraries were pooled for sequencing, and variation in per-sample TCR yields was attributed mainly to small differences in library volumes within the pool. Blood was sampled from patients pre-sensitization (week 0) and at 2, 6 and about 24 weeks after DPC sensitization. Patch testing on the upper back used Finn chambers containing 0.01% DPC, with scoring done after 6 days according to International Contact Dermatitis Research Group standards. Peripheral blood TCR repertoire changes were tracked in vivo in alopecia patients during primary and secondary sensitization to the hapten diphenylcyclopropenone (DPC).

Library generation was performed with RACE. This sample was sequenced with a NextSeq 500. During library preparation, unique molecular identifiers were attached to individual cDNA molecules so that TCRs could be counted in a quantitative, reproducible way. Each blood RNA sample was used to sequence both TCR alpha and TCR beta chains. In the authors' own workflow: Samples had a median of about 90,000 TCRs, with a range from roughly 23,224 to 700,000. V, J and CDR3 annotation of the TCR reads was carried out using the Decombinator software suite. For the PS versus PT1 abundance plots, all samples were subsampled to the same number of TCRs (28,000). Expanded TCRs were defined as absent before sensitization and observed at least eight times at the 2-week time point. TCRdb ran its own pipeline on the public reads, namely fastp trimming at Q25 and MiXCR clone calling, and kept in-frame beta chains. A single entry per CDR3 protein holds the most common genes and DNA from its merged rows. TCRdb, rather than the study authors, made the V and J calls. Present in this sample are some 360,000 distinct CDR3 sequences, approximately 5% of which were seen just once. The ten largest account for 2.5% to 3% of the sample.

V and J are trimmed by 7 bases and 4 bases, and the gene matches miss 4 bases of the junction. Reading the germline V gene (reference sequence) gives CDR1 LGHDT and CDR2 YNNKEL. Spanning cysteine to phenylalanine, the CDR3 consists of 14 amino acids. The only DNA kept is the CDR3, 42 bases in frame from the first base. The full study reports these points: Significantly more large CDR3 similarity clusters were formed by expanded TCRs than by pre-sensitization or healthy control sets, consistent with antigen-driven responses. Because every patient had alopecia, a presumed autoimmune disease, the patients' immune response might differ from that of healthy individuals. Repeated subsampling changed both the strength of the expansion versus patch-test correlation and the threshold at which the correlation became significant. Patch test score was positively correlated with the number of PT1 expanded TCRs, with significance at thresholds 8, 16 and 32 but not at 4. DPC sensitization did not change how many TCRs were above 1 in 1000 frequency, and no evidence was found of alterations in global repertoire structure.

This specimen's time point label, interpreted: pre-sensitization, week 0. Interpreted using the paper, the treatment or condition label stands for: therapeutic diphenylcyclopropenone sensitization with weekly scalp DPC. Blood at each patch-test visit was drawn before the patch test was applied. Patients were eligible if aged 18 to 70, diagnosed with alopecia and judged suitable for DPC therapy, and pregnant patients were excluded. Total RNA was extracted from unfractionated whole blood collected in Tempus Blood RNA tubes. This receptor was identified in a woman aged 50 to 60 with alopecia areata. Some clones in this sample may be carry-over from other donors' samples. The chain is encoded by TRBV3-1 joined to TRBJ2-7; TRBD2 agrees with 13 junctional bases. The sequences come from whole blood, collected in connection with sensitization to the hapten diphenylcyclopropenone (DPC). The DNA reads TGTGCCAGCACCGGGACTAGCGGGAAGTACGAGCAGTACTTC. Translated, it gives CASTGTSGKYEQYF.